A selection of T cell receptor beta chains follows, all from one sample in a study of CD8 T cells in ankylosing spondylitis. TCRdb re-derived calls from the 5' RACE reads in MiXCR, one entry per CDR3 protein. Found here are some 250,000 distinct CDR3 sequences, 20% to 30% of them singletons; the top ten hold roughly 0.67%. Sequencing input: blood, either unsorted or a sorted T cell fraction (not recorded which). These receptors all stem from a male donor with ankylosing spondylitis or in good health (not recorded which). Each CDR3 is given with its conserved first and last residue. D genes are given only for firm matches. A row's size may be missing; if present it is once, few, many or a size class.

TRBJ1-3 | NA | NA | TRBV12-3/TRBV12-4 | 14 | TGTGCCAGCAGTTTCCAGGGGTCTGGAAACACCATATATTTT | CASSFQGSGNTIYF
TRBJ1-5 | NA | many | TRBV20-1 | 14 | TGCAGTGCTATCAGGCCGAATAGCAATCAGCCCCAGCATTTT | CSAIRPNSNQPQHF
TRBJ2-7 | NA | many | TRBV20-1 | 14 | TGCAGTGCTAGAGGTAGCGGAATCTCCTACGAGCAGTACTTC | CSARGSGISYEQYF
TRBJ2-1 | TRBD2 | few | TRBV20-1 | 20 | TGCAGTGCTAGAGATTACGGCGCACTAGCGGGGGGACTCGCGGGGAATGAGCAGTTCTTC | CSARDYGALAGGLAGNEQFF
TRBJ2-1 | NA | NA | TRBV5-5 | 14 | TGTGCCAGCAGCTCCCTCCAATACTACAATGAGCAGTTCTTC | CASSSLQYYNEQFF
TRBJ2-7 | TRBD2 | few | TRBV20-1 | 15 | TGCAGTGCTAGAGATACTAGCGGGGGGGCCGTCGAGCAGTACTTC | CSARDTSGGAVEQYF
TRBJ2-3 | TRBD2 | many | TRBV11-2 | 20 | TGTGCCAGCAGCTTTGGGACTAGCGGGGGGTGGGACCCTCACACAATTTCGCAGTATTTT | CASSFGTSGGWDPHTISQYF
TRBJ1-2 | NA | NA | TRBV29-1 | 13 | TGCAGCGTTGCCCCGGACATTCGGGATGGCTACACCTTC | CSVAPDIRDGYTF
TRBJ2-4 | TRBD1 | NA | TRBV29-1 | 14 | TGCAGCGTTGAGGAGGGGACAGGGGGTAACATTCAGTACTTC | CSVEEGTGGNIQYF
TRBJ2-1 | TRBD1 | many | TRBV29-1 | 14 | TGCAGCGTTGGGAAGAGGGGGCCAAGGAATGAGCAGTTCTTC | CSVGKRGPRNEQFF
TRBJ2-7 | TRBD2 | few | TRBV20-1 | 13 | TGCAGTGCCGAACTAGCGGGGGACTACGAGCAGTACTTC | CSAELAGDYEQYF
TRBJ2-3 | TRBD2 | medium-sized | TRBV20-1 | 15 | TGCAGTGCGGCCCCGCTCGGGGGGAGCACAGATACGCAGTATTTT | CSAAPLGGSTDTQYF
TRBJ2-1 | NA | NA | TRBV12-3/TRBV12-4 | 12 | TGTGCCAGCAGTCTCAAGGTCGATGAGCAGTTCTTC | CASSLKVDEQFF
TRBJ2-3 | NA | many | TRBV20-1 | 14 | TGCAGTGCTAGGGACCAGGCCACCACAGATACGCAGTATTTT | CSARDQATTDTQYF
TRBJ1-5 | NA | NA | TRBV6-1 | 15 | TGTGCCAGCAGTCCGTCGAGGGGGAGCAATCAGCCCCAGCATTTT | CASSPSRGSNQPQHF
TRBJ1-2 | TRBD1 | few | TRBV6-1 | 15 | TGTGCCAGCAGTGGACCGGGACAGGGGTCCTATGGCTACACCTTC | CASSGPGQGSYGYTF
TRBJ1-5 | NA | few | TRBV10-3 | 15 | TGTGCCATCAGTCCTGCCCAGCAGGGCGATCAGCCCCAGCATTTT | CAISPAQQGDQPQHF
TRBJ2-7 | NA | NA | TRBV29-1 | 12 | TGCAGCGTTGCTAGCGCCTCCTACGAGCAGTACTTC | CSVASASYEQYF
TRBJ2-1 | TRBD1 | few | TRBV6-1 | 16 | TGTGCCAGCAGTCGACCGGGACAGAGCTCCTACAATGAGCAGTTCTTC | CASSRPGQSSYNEQFF
TRBJ2-5 | NA | NA | TRBV20-1 | 13 | TGCAGTGCTAGAGTACTGGTCCAAGAGACCCAGTACTTC | CSARVLVQETQYF
TRBJ2-3 | NA | many | TRBV4-1 | 14 | TGCGCCAGCACCCCGGCCGTATCAGCAGATACGCAGTATTTT | CASTPAVSADTQYF
TRBJ2-5 | TRBD1 | NA | TRBV18 | 15 | TGTGCCAGCTCACCCGGACAGGGATGGGAAGAGACCCAGTACTTC | CASSPGQGWEETQYF
TRBJ2-3 | TRBD2 | many | TRBV20-1 | 15 | TGCAGTGCTCCCCGACTAGCGGGGGGGCCGGATACGCAGTATTTT | CSAPRLAGGPDTQYF